These T cell receptor beta chains were read from a single sample in a study of OX40 agonist ivuxolimab in advanced cancers. Profiling relied on immunoSEQ multiplex PCR, and the TCRdb table lists in-frame clones only, not all of them. The sample yields tens of thousands of clones, roughly 85% seen once. The sample in question was CD4+ or CD8+ T cells sorted from blood, obtained in a trial of the OX40 agonist ivuxolimab. These receptors all come from an adult with an advanced solid tumor such as melanoma, head and neck, liver or kidney cancer. Each CDR3 is given with its conserved first and last residue. The D gene is left open where the match is weak. The size entry is marked missing in some rows and otherwise reads once, few, many or a size class.

TRBJ2-3 | TRBV2 | - | - | CASSDRRTDTQYF | TGTGCCAGCAGTGATCGACGCACAGATACGCAGTATTTT
TRBJ2-5 | TRBV7-3 | TRBD1 | - | CASSLGTGGPETQYF | TGTGCCAGCAGCTTAGGGACAGGGGGACCAGAGACCCAGTACTTC
TRBJ1-2 | TRBV10-2 | - | - | CASSVFRNPRDNYGYTF | TGCGCCAGCAGTGTTTTCAGGAACCCCAGGGATAACTATGGCTACACCTTC
TRBJ2-1 | TRBV30 | - | - | CAWSTARSSYNEQFF | TGTGCCTGGAGCACCGCCAGGAGCTCCTACAATGAGCAGTTCTTC
TRBJ2-7 | TRBV15 | TRBD2 | - | CATGTSAFSYEQYF | TGTGCCACCGGTACTAGCGCCTTCTCCTACGAGCAGTACTTC
TRBJ1-1 | TRBV5-5 | TRBD1 | - | CASSSPGQGPNTEAFF | TGTGCCAGCAGCTCCCCGGGACAGGGGCCGAACACTGAAGCTTTCTTT
TRBJ1-5 | TRBV19 | TRBD1 | - | CASTQGDWDQPQHF | TGTGCCAGTACCCAGGGGGACTGGGATCAGCCCCAGCATTTT
TRBJ1-2 | TRBV27 | TRBD1 | - | CASSLSILTGILGGYTF | TGTGCCAGCAGTTTGTCCATCCTGACAGGGATATTAGGTGGCTACACCTTC
TRBJ1-1 | TRBV29-1 | - | many | CSVVTGSSAFF | TGCAGCGTTGTCACAGGGTCATCAGCTTTCTTT
TRBJ2-5 | TRBV28 | - | - | CASSSSGPAGGETQYF | TGTGCCAGCAGTTCTAGTGGGCCCGCGGGTGGCGAGACCCAGTACTTC
TRBJ2-7 | TRBV10-3 | - | - | CAISAGAYEQYF | TGTGCCATCAGTGCAGGGGCCTACGAGCAGTACTTC
TRBJ2-3 | TRBV5-1 | TRBD2 | - | CASSPGTSGGLTDTQYF | TGCGCCAGCAGCCCTGGGACTAGCGGGGGGTTGACAGATACGCAGTATTTT
TRBJ1-4 | TRBV11-1 | TRBD1 | - | CASSHGQGDLEKLFF | TGTGCCAGCAGTCATGGACAGGGAGATTTGGAAAAACTGTTTTTT
TRBJ2-1 | TRBV5-1 | TRBD2 | - | CASSKGHPGLAVYNEQFF | TGCGCCAGCAGCAAGGGACACCCGGGACTAGCGGTCTACAATGAGCAGTTCTTC
TRBJ2-5 | TRBV29-1 | TRBD2 | - | CSGERGSPETQYF | TGCAGCGGGGAGCGGGGGTCCCCGGAGACCCAGTACTTC
TRBJ2-7 | TRBV4-2 | - | few | CASSSPGTREQYF | TGTGCCAGCAGCTCCCCCGGGACTCGGGAGCAGTACTTC
TRBJ1-3 | TRBV28 | - | - | CASSLDPRSGNTIYF | TGTGCCAGCAGTTTAGATCCCAGGTCTGGAAACACCATATATTTT
TRBJ1-5 | TRBV5-6 | TRBD1 | - | CASPNTSPTGTGIQPQHF | TGTGCCAGCCCCAACACTTCACCGACCGGGACAGGGATTCAGCCCCAGCATTTT
TRBJ2-7 | TRBV9 | TRBD2 | - | CASSVTGTSGIDEQYF | TGTGCCAGCAGCGTCACCGGGACTAGCGGGATCGACGAGCAGTACTTC
TRBJ2-7 | TRBV6-5 | TRBD1 | few | CASSYGTANYEQYF | TGTGCCAGCAGTTACGGGACAGCTAACTACGAGCAGTACTTC
TRBJ1-1 | TRBV6-5 | - | - | CASKISGNIGEAFF | TGTGCCAGCAAAATTTCAGGGAACATAGGTGAAGCTTTCTTT
TRBJ2-1 | TRBV7-9 | TRBD1 | - | CASSLDRGNEQFF | TGTGCCAGCAGCTTGGACAGGGGAAATGAGCAGTTCTTC
TRBJ2-1 | TRBV18 | TRBD1 | - | CASSPPQKDRVYNEQFF | TGTGCCAGCTCACCACCCCAAAAAGACAGGGTCTACAATGAGCAGTTCTTC
TRBJ1-1 | TRBV5-4 | TRBD1 | - | CASIKDRAGTEAFF | TGTGCCAGCATCAAGGACAGGGCGGGCACTGAAGCTTTCTTT
TRBJ2-6 | TRBV7-9 | - | once | CASRLVAAGANVLTF | TGTGCCAGCAGGCTTGTCGCCGCCGGGGCCAACGTCCTGACTTTC
TRBJ2-7 | TRBV5-1 | TRBD2 | - | CASTPGGLAGAYEQYF | TGCGCCAGCACCCCGGGGGGACTAGCGGGAGCGTACGAGCAGTACTTC
TRBJ2-5 | TRBV30 | - | once | CAWSQQGGETQYF | TGTGCCTGGAGTCAACAGGGTGGGGAGACCCAGTACTTC
TRBJ1-6 | TRBV5-1 | - | - | CASSSGGTQNSPLHF | TGCGCCAGCAGCTCGGGAGGGACCCAAAATTCACCCCTCCACTTT
TRBJ2-5 | TRBV7-2 | - | - | CASSYRGETQYF | TGTGCCAGCAGCTACCGAGGCGAGACCCAGTACTTC
TRBJ1-2 | TRBV5-4 | - | - | CASSPGLGRTNYGYTF | TGTGCCAGCAGTCCGGGCCTTGGGAGGACTAACTATGGCTACACCTTC
TRBJ1-6 | TRBV30 | - | - | CAWRKRDPDRSPLHF | TGTGCCTGGAGGAAGCGGGACCCCGATCGATCACCCCTCCACTTT
TRBJ2-3 | TRBV13 | TRBD2 | few | CASSADRPGLAGDTDTQYF | TGTGCCAGCAGCGCGGACAGGCCGGGACTAGCGGGAGACACAGATACGCAGTATTTT
TRBJ2-4 | TRBV11-3 | - | - | CASSLGAQNIQYF | TGTGCCAGCAGCTTAGGGGCTCAAAACATTCAGTACTTC
TRBJ2-3 | TRBV10-2 | TRBD2 | - | CASSESSGILDTQYF | TGCGCCAGCAGTGAGTCTAGCGGGATTTTAGATACGCAGTATTTT
TRBJ1-1 | TRBV18 | - | - | CASSPRGFGTEAFF | TGTGCCAGCTCACCGAGGGGATTTGGAACTGAAGCTTTCTTT
TRBJ1-5 | TRBV10-3 | - | few | CAISDSGVLSNQPQHF | TGTGCCATCAGTGATTCAGGGGTCTTAAGCAATCAGCCCCAGCATTTT
TRBJ2-3 | TRBV11-2 | - | few | CASSLGPGGDTQYF | TGTGCCAGCAGCTTAGGACCGGGTGGAGATACGCAGTATTTT
TRBJ2-1 | TRBV9 | TRBD2 | - | CASSENPAGEGRNEQFF | TGTGCCAGCAGCGAGAACCCAGCGGGAGAGGGAAGGAATGAGCAGTTCTTC
TRBJ2-2 | TRBV2 | - | - | CASSLKVNTGELFF | TGTGCCAGCAGCCTGAAAGTCAACACCGGGGAGCTGTTTTTT
TRBJ1-2 | TRBV5-5 | TRBD1 | few | CASSFRGQVGGYTF | TGTGCCAGCAGCTTTAGGGGACAGGTCGGTGGCTACACCTTC